This T cell receptor (beta chain) was obtained from a study of blood T cell repertoires in COVID-19 (dated by TCRdb to about 2020). About the study as a whole: Collaborator samples came from the United States, Italy and Spain and covered acute and convalescent phases of COVID-19. The prospective study material was composed of cDNA or gDNA derived from T cells, B-cell-depleted T cells, or PBMCs. The dataset comprised deeply sampled blood TCRbeta repertoires from subjects exposed to, actively infected with, or recovered from COVID-19. The repertoires were made available in a free public database intended to serve as a resource for research on the immune response to SARS-CoV-2. The samples were drawn from two sources: the first 160 participants of the ongoing ImmuneRACE study, and 1,254 subjects contributed by 6 global collaborators. Nearly every sample came with metadata listing a de-identified subject ID, COVID-19 status, age in years and sex. Where available, HLA class I and class II types were taken from metadata supplied by the sample provider and were not determined by assay-based typing.

TCRbeta CDR3 regions were amplified from genomic DNA using the immunoSEQ Assay, a bias-controlled multiplex PCR. Per the original workflow: The number of nucleated cells in each sample was estimated by amplification of reference gene primers within the assay. To quantify the absolute abundance of each unique TCRbeta CDR3 rearrangement, sequence reads were collapsed and filtered. Productive Simpson clonality was computed per sample as the square root of Simpson's diversity index over productive rearrangements. The table comes from immuneACCESS by way of TCRdb, which keeps in-frame sequences with V and J called. Part of the clones is missing from these tables; in studies checked, under half for an unresolved V gene and the rest for unknown reasons. Clone size and V and J calls were adopted from that table, with D and trimming inferred from the DNA. The sample profile shows about 150,000 clones; around four fifths of them were found once. The top ten clones comprise roughly 7% of the sample.

As for this clone: Its antigen has not been determined. There are no base qualities to consult, and no much larger clone falls within one base.

Sequences LNHNV (CDR1) and YYDKDF (CDR2) are obtained from the germline V gene (reference sequence). The cysteine opens and the phenylalanine closes a CDR3 of 13 amino acids. Just CDR3 DNA is preserved here, 39 bases in frame from base 1. Cut back by 3 bases and 8 bases, the V and J ends lie 12 bases apart. Results the study describes overall, beyond this receptor: The amount of clinical and demographic metadata varied by source and participant and was provided uncurated.

Participants in the prospective study were enrolled through a virtual design, were aged 18 to 89 years, and lived in some 24 United States geographic areas. Cohort assignment in the prospective study relied on participant-reported clinical history from a screening survey and a study questionnaire. Recovered participants in ImmuneRACE Cohort 3 were defined by two consecutive negative NP/OP PCR tests, clearance by a healthcare professional, or resolution of symptoms. In the prospective study, mobile phlebotomists collected whole blood, serum and a nasopharyngeal or oropharyngeal swab from each participant. Participants in the prospective study had the option to provide additional blood draws and questionnaires over a 2-month period. Before DNA extraction, blood samples from the prospective study were shipped at room temperature or frozen.

The chain is assembled from TRBV15 and TRBJ2-3; the D segment cannot be called with confidence. The material sequenced was PBMCs or T cells enriched from blood (not recorded which). This sequence originates from a man aged 45 to 65 who had recovered from COVID-19. The CDR3 protein is CATSSAADVTQYF. The nucleotide sequence is given as TGTGCCACCAGCAGTGCGGCAGACGTTACGCAGTATTTT.